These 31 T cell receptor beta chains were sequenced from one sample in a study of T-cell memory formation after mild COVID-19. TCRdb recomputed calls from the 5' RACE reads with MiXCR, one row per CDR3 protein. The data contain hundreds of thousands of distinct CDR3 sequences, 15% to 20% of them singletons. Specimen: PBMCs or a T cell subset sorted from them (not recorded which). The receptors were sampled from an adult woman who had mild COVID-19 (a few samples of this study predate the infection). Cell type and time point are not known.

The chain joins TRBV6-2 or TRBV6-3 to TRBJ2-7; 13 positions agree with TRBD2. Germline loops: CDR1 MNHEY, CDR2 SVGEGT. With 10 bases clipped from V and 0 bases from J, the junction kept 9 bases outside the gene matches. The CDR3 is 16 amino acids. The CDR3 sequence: CATDGLAGALSYEQYF. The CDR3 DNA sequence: TGTGCCACCGACGGACTAGCGGGGGCCCTCTCCTACGAGCAGTACTTC.

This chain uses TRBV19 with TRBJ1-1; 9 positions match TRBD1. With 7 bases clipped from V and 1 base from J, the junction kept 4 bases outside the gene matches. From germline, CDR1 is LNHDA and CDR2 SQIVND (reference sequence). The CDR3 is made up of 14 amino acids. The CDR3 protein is CASNRGLTNTEAFF. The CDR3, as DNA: TGTGCCAGTAACAGGGGGCTGACGAACACTGAAGCTTTCTTT.

The CDR3 protein is CASSLLVGDTQYF. CDR3 DNA sequence: TGTGCCAGCAGCTTACTCGTGGGAGATACGCAGTATTTT. The chain has TRBV7-8 and TRBJ2-3; D uncertain. V was trimmed by 2 bases and J by 5 bases, leaving 8 bases between them. The CDR3 is 13 residues long. Germline V gives CDR1 SGHVS, CDR2 FQNEAQ.

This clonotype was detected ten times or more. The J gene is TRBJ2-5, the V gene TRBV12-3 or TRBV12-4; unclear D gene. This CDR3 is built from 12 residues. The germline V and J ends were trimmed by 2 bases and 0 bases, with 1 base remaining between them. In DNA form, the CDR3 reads TGTGCCAGCAGTTTACACCAAGAGACCCAGTACTTC. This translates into CASSLHQETQYF.

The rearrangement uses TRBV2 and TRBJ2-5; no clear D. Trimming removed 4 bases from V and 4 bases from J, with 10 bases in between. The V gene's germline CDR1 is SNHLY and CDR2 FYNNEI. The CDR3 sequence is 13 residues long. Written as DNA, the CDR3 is TGTGCCAGCAGTGGGTCCCCTCTAGAGACCCAGTACTTC. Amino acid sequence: CASSGSPLETQYF.

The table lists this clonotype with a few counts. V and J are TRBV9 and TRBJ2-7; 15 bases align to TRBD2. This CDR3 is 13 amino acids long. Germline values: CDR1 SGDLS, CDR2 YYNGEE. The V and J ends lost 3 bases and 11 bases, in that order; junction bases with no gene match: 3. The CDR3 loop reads CASSDGLAGGKYF. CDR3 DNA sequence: TGTGCCAGCAGCGACGGACTAGCGGGGGGGAAGTACTTC. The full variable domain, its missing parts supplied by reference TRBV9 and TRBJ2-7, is DSGVTQTPKHLITATGQRVTLRCSPRSGDLSVYWYQQSLDQGLQFLIQYYNGEERAKGNILERFSAQQFPDLHSELNLSSLELGDSALYFCASSDGLAGGKYFGPGTRLTVT.

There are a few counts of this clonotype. As DNA, the CDR3 is TGTGCCACCAGTGGACAGGGGGCCGGGGAGCTGTTTTTT. It is translated as CATSGQGAGELFF. The chain combines TRBV24-1 with TRBJ2-2; TRBD1 matches 9 bases. J was trimmed by 6 bases and V by 5 bases; bases with no gene match: 0. The CDR3 consists of 13 residues. The V gene's germline CDR1 is KGHDR and CDR2 SFDVKD.

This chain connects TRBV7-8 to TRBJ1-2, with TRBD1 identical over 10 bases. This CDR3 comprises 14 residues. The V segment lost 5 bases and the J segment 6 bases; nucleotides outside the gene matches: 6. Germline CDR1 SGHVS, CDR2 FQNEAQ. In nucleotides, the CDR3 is TGTGCCAGCAGCCGGGACAGGGGCATCGATGGCTACACCTTC. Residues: CASSRDRGIDGYTF.

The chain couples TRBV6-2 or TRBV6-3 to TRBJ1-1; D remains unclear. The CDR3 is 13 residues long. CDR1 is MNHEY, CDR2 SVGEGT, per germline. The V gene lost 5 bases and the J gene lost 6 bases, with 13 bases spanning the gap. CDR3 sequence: CASSPVVNPEAFF. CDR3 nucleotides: TGTGCCAGCAGTCCCGTTGTCAACCCTGAAGCTTTCTTT.

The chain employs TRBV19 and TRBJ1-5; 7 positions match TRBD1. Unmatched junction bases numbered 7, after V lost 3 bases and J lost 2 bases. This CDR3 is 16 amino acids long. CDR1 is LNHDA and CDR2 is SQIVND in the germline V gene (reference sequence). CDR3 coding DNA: TGTGCCAGTAGTATTTCCGGGACAGTTGGCAATCAGCCCCAGCATTTT. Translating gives CASSISGTVGNQPQHF.

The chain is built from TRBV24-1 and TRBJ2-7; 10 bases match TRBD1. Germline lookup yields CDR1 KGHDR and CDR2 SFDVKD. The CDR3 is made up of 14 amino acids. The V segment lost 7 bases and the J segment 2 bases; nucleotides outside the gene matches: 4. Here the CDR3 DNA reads TGTGCCACCAGCCCCGGACAGGGGGCCTACGAGCAGTACTTC. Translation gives CATSPGQGAYEQYF.

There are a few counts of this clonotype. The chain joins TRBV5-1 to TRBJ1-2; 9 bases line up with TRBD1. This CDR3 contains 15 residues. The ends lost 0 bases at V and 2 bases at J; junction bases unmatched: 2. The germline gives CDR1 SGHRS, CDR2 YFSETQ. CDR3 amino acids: CASSLDGQGNYGYTF. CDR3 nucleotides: TGCGCCAGCAGCTTGGACGGACAGGGGAACTATGGCTACACCTTC.

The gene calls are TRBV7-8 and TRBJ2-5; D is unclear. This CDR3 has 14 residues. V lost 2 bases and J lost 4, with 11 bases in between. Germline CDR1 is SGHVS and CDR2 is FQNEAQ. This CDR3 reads CASSLFQLSETQYF. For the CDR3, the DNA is TGTGCCAGCAGCTTATTTCAGTTATCAGAGACCCAGTACTTC. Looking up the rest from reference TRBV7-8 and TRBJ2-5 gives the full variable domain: GAGVSQSPRYKVAKRGQDVALRCDPISGHVSLFWYQQALGQGPEFLTYFQNEAQLDKSGLPSDRFFAERPEGSVSTLKIQRTQQEDSAVYLCASSLFQLSETQYFGPGTRLLVL.

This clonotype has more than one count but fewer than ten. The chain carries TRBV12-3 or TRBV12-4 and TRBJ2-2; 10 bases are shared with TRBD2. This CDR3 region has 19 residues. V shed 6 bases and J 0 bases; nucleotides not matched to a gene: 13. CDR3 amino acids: CASRQSRILAGSNTGELFF. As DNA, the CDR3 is TGTGCCAGCAGACAGAGTCGAATACTAGCGGGGTCGAACACCGGGGAGCTGTTTTTT.

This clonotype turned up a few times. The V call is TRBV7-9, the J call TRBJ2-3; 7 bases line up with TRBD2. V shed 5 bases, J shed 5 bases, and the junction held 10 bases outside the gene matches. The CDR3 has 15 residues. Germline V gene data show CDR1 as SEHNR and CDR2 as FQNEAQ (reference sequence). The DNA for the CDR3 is TGTGCCAGCAGCCAAACAGGCGGGAGCGGAGATACGCAGTATTTT. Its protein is CASSQTGGSGDTQYF.

CDR3 residues: CATSRDEGLSVQPQHF. In DNA form, the CDR3 reads TGTGCCACCAGCAGAGATGAAGGACTCTCTGTTCAGCCCCAGCATTTT. V usage is TRBV15 and J usage is TRBJ1-5, with D unresolved. This CDR3 is built from 16 residues. Germline-derived CDR1 and CDR2 are LNHNV and YYDKDF (reference sequence). V lost 0 bases and J lost 6, with 15 bases in between.

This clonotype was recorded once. The CDR3 loop reads CASSSPWGVTEAFF. CDR3 bases: TGTGCCAGTAGTTCCCCCTGGGGCGTCACTGAAGCTTTCTTT. The chain is built from TRBV19 and TRBJ1-1; D is possibly TRBD1 (5 bases). CDR3 length equals 14 residues. Germline V gene sequence: CDR1 LNHDA, CDR2 SQIVND (reference sequence). The V gene lost 5 bases and the J gene lost 4 bases, with 14 bases spanning the gap.

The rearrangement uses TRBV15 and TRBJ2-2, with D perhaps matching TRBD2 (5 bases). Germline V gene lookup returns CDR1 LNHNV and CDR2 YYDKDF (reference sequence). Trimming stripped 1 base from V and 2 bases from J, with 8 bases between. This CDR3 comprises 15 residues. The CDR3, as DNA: TGTGCCACCAGCAGAGTCGAGGGAAACACCGGGGAGCTGTTTTTT. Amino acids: CATSRVEGNTGELFF.

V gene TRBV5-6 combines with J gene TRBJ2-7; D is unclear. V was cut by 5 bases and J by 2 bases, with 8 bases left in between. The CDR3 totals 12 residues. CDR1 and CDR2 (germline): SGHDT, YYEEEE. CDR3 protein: CASRGSTYEQYF. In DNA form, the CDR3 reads TGTGCCAGCAGGGGCTCCACCTACGAGCAGTACTTC.

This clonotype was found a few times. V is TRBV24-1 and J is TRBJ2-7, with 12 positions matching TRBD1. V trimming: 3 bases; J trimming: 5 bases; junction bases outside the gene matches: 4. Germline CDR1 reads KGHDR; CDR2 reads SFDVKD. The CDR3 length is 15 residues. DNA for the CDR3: TGTGCCACCAGTGATGCCGGGACAGGGGGCAACGAGCAGTACTTC. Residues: CATSDAGTGGNEQYF.

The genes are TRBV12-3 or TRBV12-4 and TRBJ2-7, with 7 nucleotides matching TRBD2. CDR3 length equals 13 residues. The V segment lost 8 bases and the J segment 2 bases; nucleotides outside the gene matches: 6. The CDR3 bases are TGTGCCAGCCTTGGGGGGGTACCCTACGAGCAGTACTTC. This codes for CASLGGVPYEQYF.

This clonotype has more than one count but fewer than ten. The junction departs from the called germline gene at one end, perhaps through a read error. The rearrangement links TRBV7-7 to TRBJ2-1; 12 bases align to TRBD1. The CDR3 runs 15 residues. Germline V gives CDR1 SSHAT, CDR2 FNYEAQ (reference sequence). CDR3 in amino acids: CASSQGQGAHNEQFF. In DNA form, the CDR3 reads TGTGCTAGCAGCCAGGGACAGGGGGCTCACAATGAGCAGTTCTTC. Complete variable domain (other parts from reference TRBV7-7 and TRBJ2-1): GAGVSQSPRYKVTKRGQDVTLRCDPISSHATLYWYQQALGQGPEFLTYFNYEAQPDKSGLPSDRFSAERPEGSISTLTIQRTEQRDSAMYRCASSQGQGAHNEQFFGPGTRLTVL.

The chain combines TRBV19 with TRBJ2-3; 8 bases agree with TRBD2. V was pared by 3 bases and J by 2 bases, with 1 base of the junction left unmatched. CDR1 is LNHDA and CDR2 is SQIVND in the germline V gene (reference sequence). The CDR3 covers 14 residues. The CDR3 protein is CASSISGITDTQYF. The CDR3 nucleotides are TGTGCCAGTAGTATTAGCGGGATCACAGATACGCAGTATTTT.

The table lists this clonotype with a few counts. The CDR3 spells CASLGAQETQYF. The CDR3 DNA is TGTGCCAGCCTGGGCGCACAAGAGACCCAGTACTTC. This chain connects TRBV7-9 to TRBJ2-5; D gene uncertain. V was trimmed by 8 bases and J by 2 bases, leaving 9 bases between them. Germline V lookup: CDR1 SEHNR, CDR2 FQNEAQ (reference sequence). The CDR3 is made up of 12 amino acids. Full variable domain (missing parts from reference TRBV7-9 and TRBJ2-5): DTGVSQNPRHKITKRGQNVTFRCDPISEHNRLYWYRQTLGQGPEFLTYFQNEAQLEKSRLLSDRFSAERPKGSFSTLEIQRTEQGDSAMYLCASLGAQETQYFGPGTRLLVL.

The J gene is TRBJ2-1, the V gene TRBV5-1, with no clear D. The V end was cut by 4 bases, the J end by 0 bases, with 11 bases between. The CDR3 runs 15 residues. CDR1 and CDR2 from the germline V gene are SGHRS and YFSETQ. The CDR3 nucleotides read TGCGCCAGCAGCACGGCCTTAAGCTCCTACAATGAGCAGTTCTTC. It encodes CASSTALSSYNEQFF.

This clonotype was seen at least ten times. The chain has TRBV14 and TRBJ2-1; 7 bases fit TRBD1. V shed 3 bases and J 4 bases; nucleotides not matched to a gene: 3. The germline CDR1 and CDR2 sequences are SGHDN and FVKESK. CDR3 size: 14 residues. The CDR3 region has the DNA TGTGCCAGCAGCCAGAGGGACAGATACAATGAGCAGTTCTTC. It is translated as CASSQRDRYNEQFF. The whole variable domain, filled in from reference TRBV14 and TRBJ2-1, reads EAGVTQFPSHSVIEKGQTVTLRCDPISGHDNLYWYRRVMGKEIKFLLHFVKESKQDESGMPNNRFLAERTGGTYSTLKVQPAELEDSGVYFCASSQRDRYNEQFFGPGTRLTVL.

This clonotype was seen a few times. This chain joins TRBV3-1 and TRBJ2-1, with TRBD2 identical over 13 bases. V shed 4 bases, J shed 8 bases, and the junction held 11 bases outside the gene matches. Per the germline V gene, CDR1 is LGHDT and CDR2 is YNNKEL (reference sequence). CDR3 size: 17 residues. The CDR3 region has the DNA TGTGCCAGCAGCCCCGCCCCTCCGGGACTAGCGGGGTATGAGCAGTTCTTC. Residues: CASSPAPPGLAGYEQFF.

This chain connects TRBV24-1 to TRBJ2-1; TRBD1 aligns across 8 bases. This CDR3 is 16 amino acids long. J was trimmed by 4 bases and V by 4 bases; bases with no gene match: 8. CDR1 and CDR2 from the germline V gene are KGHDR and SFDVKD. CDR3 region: CATSEADRDLYNEQFF. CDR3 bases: TGTGCCACCAGTGAGGCGGACAGGGATTTATACAATGAGCAGTTCTTC.

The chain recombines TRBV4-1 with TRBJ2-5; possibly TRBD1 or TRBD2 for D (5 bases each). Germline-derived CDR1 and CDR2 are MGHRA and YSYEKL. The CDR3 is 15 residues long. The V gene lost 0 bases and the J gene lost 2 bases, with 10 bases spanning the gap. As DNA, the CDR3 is TGCGCCAGCAGCCAAGATCGGGGCAGACAAGAGACCCAGTACTTC. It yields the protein CASSQDRGRQETQYF.

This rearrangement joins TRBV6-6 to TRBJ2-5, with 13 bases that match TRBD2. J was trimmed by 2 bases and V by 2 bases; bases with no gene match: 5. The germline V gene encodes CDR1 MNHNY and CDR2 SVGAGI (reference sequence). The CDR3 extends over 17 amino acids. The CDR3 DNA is TGTGCCAGCAGTTACCGGGAACTAGCGGGAGGGCAAGAGACCCAGTACTTC. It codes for CASSYRELAGGQETQYF.

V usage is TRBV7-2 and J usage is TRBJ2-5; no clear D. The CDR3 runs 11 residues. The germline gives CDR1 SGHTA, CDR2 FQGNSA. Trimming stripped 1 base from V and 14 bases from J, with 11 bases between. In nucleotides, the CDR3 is TGTGCCAGCAGCTTAGACGGAGAGCGCTACTTC. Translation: CASSLDGERYF.